Listed here is a single TCR beta chain. The CDR3 has 13 residues. Trimming took off 8 bases at V and 0 bases at J, with 8 bases between the two ends. Germline assignment: CDR1 LNHDA and CDR2 SQIVND (reference sequence). The data derive from a study of blood T cell repertoires in COVID-19. The assay was immunoSEQ multiplex PCR, and TCRdb's table has in-frame clones only and misses some. The data contain roughly 31,000 clones, about 90% of them singletons. The TCR originated in a human donor with active COVID-19. The donor label of this sample is uncertain. The sequencing sample was made of peripheral blood. The chain joins TRBV19 to TRBJ1-3, with D possibly TRBD1 on 5 matching bases. The CDR3 protein is CASLQVSGNTIYF. Written as DNA, the CDR3 is TGTGCCAGTTTACAGGTCTCTGGAAACACCATATATTTT.